These 29 T cell receptor beta chains share one sample of origin, sequenced in a study of cytomegalovirus exposure and HLA in healthy donors (dated by TCRdb to about 2017). The library was built by means of the immunoSEQ multiplex PCR assay. For the multiplex PCR, a mixture combining 60 forward primers for TCR Vbeta segments and 13 reverse primers for TCR Jbeta segments was used. TCRdb took over this immuneACCESS table, retaining in-frame rearrangements with V and J assigned. Such tables are incomplete; in checked studies, under half of the missing clones stem from an unresolved V gene, and the remainder is unexplained. Here the sample has approximately 85,000 clones; more than 75% occur a single time. The biggest ten clones account for approximately 23% of the sample. The specimen was PBMCs. The source is a woman between 50 and 59 years old in good health and CMV-seropositive.

This clone was seen a single time. The rearrangement uses TRBV30 and TRBJ2-5; D may be TRBD1 (6 bases). CDR3 size: 13 residues. V lost 4 bases and J lost 13, with 22 bases in between. Germline V lookup: CDR1 GTSNPN, CDR2 SVGIG (reference sequence). In DNA form, the CDR3 reads TGTGCCTGGAATGTCCACAGGGCACCTATATGGTACTTC. It is translated as CAWNVHRAPIWYF. The whole variable domain, remainder taken from reference TRBV30 and TRBJ2-5, is SQTIHQWPATLVQPVGSPLSLECTVEGTSNPNLYWYRQAAGRGLQLLFYSVGIGQISSEVPQNLSASRPQDRQFILSSKKLLLSDSGFYLCAWNVHRAPIWYFGPGTRLLVL.

This sequence joins TRBV6-5 and TRBJ1-1, with a possible D match to TRBD1 (6 bases). There are 14 residues in the CDR3. From germline, CDR1 is MNHEY and CDR2 SVGAGI. V gave up 6 bases and J gave up 4 bases, with 15 bases separating them. The CDR3 DNA follows: TGTGCCAGCAGAGCCACAGGGCGTGTCACTGAAGCTTTCTTT. Translating gives CASRATGRVTEAFF.

The table lists this clone with a few counts. The chain employs TRBV5-1 and TRBJ2-5; 9 bases are a match to TRBD2. The trim removed 0 bases at V and 1 base at J, leaving 4 bases unmatched. The V gene's germline CDR1 is SGHRS and CDR2 YFSETQ. The CDR3 runs to 16 residues. The CDR3 DNA reads as TGCGCCAGCAGCTTGGGAGCGGGGGGTTTCCAAGAGACCCAGTACTTC. The encoded protein is CASSLGAGGFQETQYF.

This clone was detected only a few times. The chain couples TRBV6-6 to TRBJ2-3; D uncertain. Germline V gene data show CDR1 as MNHNY and CDR2 as SVGAGI (reference sequence). CDR3 size: 14 residues. Trimming stripped 1 base from V and 6 bases from J, with 11 bases between. CDR3 sequence: CASSYYAYRDTQYF. CDR3 DNA: TGTGCCAGCAGTTACTATGCTTATCGGGATACGCAGTATTTT.

This chain uses TRBV6-6 with TRBJ2-7, with 7 bases that match TRBD1. Germline V gene sequence: CDR1 MNHNY, CDR2 SVGAGI (reference sequence). V shed 6 bases and J 3 bases; nucleotides not matched to a gene: 11. This CDR3 spans 15 amino acids. CDR3: CASSPTRDSFYEQYV. CDR3 DNA sequence: TGTGCCAGCAGCCCCACCCGGGACAGTTTCTACGAGCAGTACGTC.

This clone was observed a few times. The chain carries TRBV7-8 and TRBJ2-7, with TRBD2 matching over 7 bases. The junction had 0 bases not matched to a gene; V was cut back by 3 bases and J by 4 bases. The CDR3 is 12 amino acids. Germline V lookup: CDR1 SGHVS, CDR2 FQNEAQ. CDR3 nucleotides: TGTGCCAGCAGCTTTAGCGGGTACGAGCAGTACGTC. Its protein is CASSFSGYEQYV.

This chain joins TRBV19 and TRBJ2-1, with TRBD2 matching over 9 bases. V lost 8 bases to trimming and J lost 9 bases; unmatched junction nucleotides: 11. The CDR3 length is 14 residues. The germline V gene has CDR1 LNHDA and CDR2 SQIVND (reference sequence). CDR3 residues: CASGSAGGPGEQFF. The CDR3, as DNA: TGTGCCAGTGGCAGTGCGGGAGGGCCTGGTGAGCAGTTCTTC.

The chain has TRBV19 and TRBJ2-5; D is unresolved. Between the trimmed V and J ends, which lost 3 bases and 4 bases, there was a span of 15 bases. The CDR3 contains 15 residues. Germline V gene data show CDR1 as LNHDA and CDR2 as SQIVND (reference sequence). The CDR3 nucleotides read TGTGCCAGTAGTATGTCTCTCGGAGTTGGAGAGACCCAGTACTTC. Translated, it gives CASSMSLGVGETQYF.

The chain couples TRBV5-1 to TRBJ2-2; TRBD2 might be the D (5 bases). Germline CDR1 reads SGHRS; CDR2 reads YFSETQ. Trimming removed 4 bases from V and 6 bases from J, with 19 bases in between. CDR3 length equals 16 residues. The DNA of the CDR3 is TGCGCCAGCAGCCCCACTACTCAAAGCGGTGCCGGGGAGCTGTTTTTT. It yields the protein CASSPTTQSGAGELFF. Full variable domain (missing parts from reference TRBV5-1 and TRBJ2-2): KAGVTQTPRYLIKTRGQQVTLSCSPISGHRSVSWYQQTPGQGLQFLFEYFSETQRNKGNFPGRFSGRQFSNSRSEMNVSTLELGDSALYLCASSPTTQSGAGELFFGEGSRLTVL.

This clone has just a few counts. The chain combines TRBV11-1 with TRBJ2-1, with 9 bases matching TRBD1. This CDR3 is built from 17 residues. Germline V gives CDR1 SGHAT, CDR2 FQDESV (reference sequence). V lost 2 bases, J lost 0 bases, and 5 bases stayed unmatched. The CDR3 coding sequence is TGTGCCAGCAGCTTAACGACAGGGGGTAACTCCTACAATGAGCAGTTCTTC. It encodes CASSLTTGGNSYNEQFF.

This clone was recorded once. This CDR3 is CASSVRTGQGAGELFF. CDR3 nucleotide sequence: TGTGCCAGCAGCGTAAGGACAGGACAAGGAGCCGGGGAGCTGTTTTTT. V is TRBV9 and J is TRBJ2-2; the match to TRBD1 covers 7 bases. Per germline, CDR1 SGDLS and CDR2 YYNGEE. The CDR3 spans 16 residues. V trimming: 1 base; J trimming: 6 bases; junction bases outside the gene matches: 9. Based on the CDR3 plus reference TRBV9 and TRBJ2-2, the full variable domain is DSGVTQTPKHLITATGQRVTLRCSPRSGDLSVYWYQQSLDQGLQFLIQYYNGEERAKGNILERFSAQQFPDLHSELNLSSLELGDSALYFCASSVRTGQGAGELFFGEGSRLTVL.

The V gene is TRBV2, the J gene TRBJ2-3, with 12 nucleotides matching TRBD2. Germline values: CDR1 SNHLY, CDR2 FYNNEI. With 11 bases clipped from V and 5 bases from J, the junction kept 8 bases outside the gene matches. This CDR3 comprises 14 residues. The CDR3 sequence: CAPPLAGGGDTQYF. CDR3 in DNA: TGTGCCCCCCCCCTAGCGGGGGGGGGAGATACGCAGTATTTT.

The chain couples TRBV11-2 to TRBJ2-5; 8 bases align to TRBD2. Per the germline V gene, CDR1 is SGHAT and CDR2 is FQNNGV. V lost 1 base and J lost 4; bases outside the gene matches: 11. This CDR3 has 17 amino acids. CDR3 sequence reads: CASSLVSSTSGAETQYF. The CDR3 coding sequence is TGTGCCAGCAGCTTAGTAAGCAGCACTAGCGGAGCAGAGACCCAGTACTTC.

In this sample, this clone turned up a few times. The rearrangement uses TRBV6-1 and TRBJ2-7; 8 bases are shared with TRBD2. This CDR3 is built from 14 residues. J lost 4 bases, V lost 7 bases, and 9 bases had no gene match. Germline V gene data show CDR1 as MNHNS and CDR2 as SASEGT. CDR3 in amino acids: CASKRAGEGYEQYV. CDR3 DNA: TGTGCCAGCAAGAGAGCGGGAGAGGGTTACGAGCAGTACGTC.

This clone was seen once. V gene TRBV5-1 combines with J gene TRBJ2-1; TRBD1 agrees at 10 bases. The germline V gene encodes CDR1 SGHRS and CDR2 YFSETQ. The CDR3 loop spans 20 amino acids. Trimming took 2 bases from V and 5 from J; bases not matched to a gene: 19. The CDR3 reads CASSFASRDRGQRRNNEQFF. The CDR3, as DNA: TGCGCCAGCAGCTTTGCGTCCCGGGACAGGGGCCAACGAAGGAACAATGAGCAGTTCTTC.

This clone was seen only once. The chain combines TRBV5-1 with TRBJ2-5; TRBD1 agrees at 7 bases. The germline gives CDR1 SGHRS, CDR2 YFSETQ. V lost 4 bases to trimming and J lost 5 bases; unmatched junction nucleotides: 11. The CDR3 totals 15 residues. CDR3 region: CASSRWDSEVETQYF. The CDR3 DNA reads TGCGCCAGCAGCCGTTGGGACAGTGAGGTGGAGACCCAGTACTTC.

The chain employs TRBV4-1 and TRBJ2-5, with D uncertain. The CDR3 contains 14 residues. CDR1 and CDR2 from the germline V gene are MGHRA and YSYEKL. V was trimmed by 1 base and J by 5 bases, leaving 11 bases between them. CDR3 nucleotide sequence: TGCGCCAGCAGCCAAGGTCTGGGCCGGGAGACCCAGTACTTC. This gives the protein CASSQGLGRETQYF.

This clone was found a few times. As DNA, the CDR3 is TGTGCCAGTAGTATAGACAGTGGCTACACCTTC. Its protein is CASSIDSGYTF. The rearrangement uses TRBV19 and TRBJ1-2, with D unclear. Germline-derived CDR1 and CDR2 are LNHDA and SQIVND (reference sequence). The CDR3 contains 11 residues. The ends were cut back, 0 bases at V and 7 bases at J, with 3 bases in the middle.

The chain combines TRBV4-2 with TRBJ2-1, with 9 bases fitting TRBD2. CDR1 is LGHNA and CDR2 is YNFKEQ in the germline V gene. Trimming at V came to 0 bases and at J to 9 bases, leaving 9 bases not matched to a gene. CDR3 size: 16 residues. The CDR3 DNA is TGTGCCAGCAGCCAAGAAATCGGCGGGAGGGCCCGTGAGCAGTTCTTC. Amino acids: CASSQEIGGRAREQFF.

This chain uses TRBV27 with TRBJ2-7; possibly TRBD1 for D (6 bases). Trimming cost V 8 bases and J 2 bases, with 13 bases left between them. The CDR3 length is 13 residues. CDR1 and CDR2 from the germline V gene are MNHEY and SMNVEV (reference sequence). CDR3: CASRPSGAYEQYV. As DNA, the CDR3 is TGTGCCAGCCGACCCTCAGGGGCCTACGAGCAGTACGTC.

The J gene is TRBJ1-2, the V gene TRBV6-1, with a possible D match to TRBD1 (5 bases). The CDR3 has 13 residues. The V gene lost 1 base and the J gene lost 6 bases, with 9 bases spanning the gap. Germline loops: CDR1 MNHNS, CDR2 SASEGT. The CDR3: CASSEVGTNGYTF. CDR3 coding DNA: TGTGCCAGCAGTGAAGTAGGGACTAATGGCTACACCTTC.

This clone was recorded only once. The chain couples TRBV6-5 to TRBJ2-1; 13 bases are shared with TRBD2. The CDR3 is 13 amino acids. Trimming cost V 7 bases and J 9 bases; bases outside gene matches: 3. Germline V gives CDR1 MNHEY, CDR2 SVGAGI. In DNA, the CDR3 is TGTGCCAGCAAACTAGCGGGAGGGGTTGAGCAGTTCTTC. Its translation is CASKLAGGVEQFF.

The rearrangement links TRBV6-6 to TRBJ2-2; D is undetermined. Per the germline V gene, CDR1 is MNHNY and CDR2 is SVGAGI (reference sequence). The CDR3 covers 15 residues. V lost 6 bases and J 2 bases, leaving 13 bases between the germline ends. CDR3 amino acids: CASSPRGANTGELFF. The CDR3 DNA follows: TGTGCCAGCAGCCCGCGAGGAGCAAACACCGGGGAGCTGTTTTTT.

This chain joins TRBV5-1 and TRBJ1-2; 9 nucleotides align to TRBD1. The CDR3 length is 14 residues. Germline V CDR1 and CDR2: SGHRS, YFSETQ. J gave up 6 bases and V 4 bases, and 7 bases lay outside the gene matches. The CDR3 DNA is TGCGCCAGCAGCGCCTTTACAGGGGGCGATGGCTACACCTTC. It codes for CASSAFTGGDGYTF.

The V gene is TRBV18, the J gene TRBJ1-5; the D gene is possibly TRBD1 (5 bases). Deletions cut 5 bases from V and 1 base from J, with 15 bases between. CDR3 size: 16 residues. The germline CDR1 and CDR2 sequences are KGHSH and LQKENI. The CDR3 sequence is CASSTLSRGSNQPQHF. Written as DNA, the CDR3 is TGTGCCAGCTCAACCCTATCCCGGGGGAGCAATCAGCCCCAGCATTTT.

This clone was counted only a few times. The CDR3 sequence is CASSGDTADTQYF. In nucleotides, the CDR3 is TGTGCCAGCAGCGGGGACACCGCAGATACGCAGTATTTT. The genes are TRBV2 and TRBJ2-3; weak D call: TRBD1 (6 bases). The CDR3 has 13 residues. The V end lost 6 bases, the J end lost 4 bases, and 11 bases lay between the germline ends. The germline gives CDR1 SNHLY, CDR2 FYNNEI. The entire variable domain, with the rest obtained from reference TRBV2 and TRBJ2-3, is as follows: EPEVTQTPSHQVTQMGQEVILRCVPISNHLYFYWYRQILGQKVEFLVSFYNNEISEKSEIFDDQFSVERPDGSNFTLKIRSTKLEDSAMYFCASSGDTADTQYFGPGTRLTVL.

V is TRBV6-1 and J is TRBJ2-2, with D tentatively TRBD2 (6 bases). Trimming pared 7 bases from V and 1 base from J, leaving 10 bases between. Germline CDR1 reads MNHNS; CDR2 reads SASEGT. This CDR3 has 14 amino acids. The CDR3: CASKAGMNTGELFF. The DNA for the CDR3 is TGTGCCAGCAAGGCGGGGATGAACACCGGGGAGCTGTTTTTT.

The genes are TRBV7-9 and TRBJ2-2; no reliable D call. With 1 base removed from V and 3 bases from J, the gap between germline ends came to 6 bases. This CDR3 spans 14 amino acids. Germline CDR1 and CDR2: SEHNR and FQNEAQ (reference sequence). CDR3 bases: TGTGCCAGCAGCTTAGACGGGTACACCGGGGAGCTGTTTTTT. It translates to CASSLDGYTGELFF.

The V call is TRBV2, the J call TRBJ1-1; TRBD1 is a possible D gene (6 bases). Germline-derived CDR1 and CDR2 are SNHLY and FYNNEI. Trimming left V 7 bases short and J 5 bases short, with 14 bases between. The CDR3 contains 13 residues. CDR3 region: CASNYRVRTEAFF. CDR3 in DNA: TGTGCCAGCAACTACAGGGTTCGGACTGAAGCTTTCTTT.